Presented here are 24 T cell receptor beta chains from one specimen sequenced in a study of blood T cell repertoires in COVID-19. The repertoire was sequenced with immunoSEQ multiplex PCR; TCRdb's copy has only in-frame clones and lacks some. Here the sample spans about 210,000 clones, roughly 84% being singletons. The sample comprised PBMCs or T cells enriched from blood (not recorded which). These receptors originate from a man between 25 and 39 years old in a cohort exposed to, infected with or recovered from COVID-19 (not recorded which).

This chain uses TRBV4-1 with TRBJ1-2; 10 bases fit TRBD1. The germline V gene encodes CDR1 MGHRA and CDR2 YSYEKL. The V and J ends lost 3 bases and 2 bases, in that order; junction bases with no gene match: 3. The CDR3 contains 15 residues. The CDR3: CASSHPTGGNYGYTF. DNA of the CDR3: TGCGCCAGCAGCCACCCGACAGGGGGCAACTATGGCTACACCTTC.

The gene calls are TRBV9 and TRBJ2-7; TRBD2 agrees at 8 bases. This CDR3 contains 16 residues. V shed 0 bases, J shed 2 bases, and the junction held 7 bases outside the gene matches. Per the germline V gene, CDR1 is SGDLS and CDR2 is YYNGEE. This CDR3 reads CASSVGGAGVTYEQYF. CDR3 bases: TGTGCCAGCAGCGTAGGAGGAGCGGGAGTGACCTACGAGCAGTACTTC.

The V gene is TRBV24-1, the J gene TRBJ2-6, with 12 bases fitting TRBD1. This CDR3 spans 19 amino acids. The J segment lost 0 bases and the V segment lost 2 bases, leaving 4 bases of the junction unmatched. CDR1 and CDR2 (germline): KGHDR, SFDVKD. The CDR3 nucleotides are TGTGCCACCAGTGATTCCCTGGGACAGGGGGCCTCTGGGGCCAACGTCCTGACTTTC. Its protein is CATSDSLGQGASGANVLTF.

The chain has TRBV19 and TRBJ2-5; 7 bases agree with TRBD1. Germline CDR1 LNHDA, CDR2 SQIVND (reference sequence). The CDR3 loop spans 14 amino acids. Trimming took 3 bases from V and 2 from J; bases not matched to a gene: 3. CDR3 sequence: CASSMPGQQETQYF. The CDR3 bases are TGTGCCAGTAGTATGCCGGGACAGCAAGAGACCCAGTACTTC.

In the case of this clone: This same CDR3 is encoded by further DNA sequences in the sample. The chain combines TRBV28 with TRBJ1-1; no clear D gene. The ends were cut back, 6 bases at V and 3 bases at J, with 5 bases in the middle. The germline V gene has CDR1 MDHEN and CDR2 SYDVKM. There are 11 residues in the CDR3. CDR3 coding DNA: TGTGCCAGCAGCTCTTACACTGAAGCTTTCTTT. The encoded protein is CASSSYTEAFF.

This chain connects TRBV2 to TRBJ2-7; weak D call: TRBD1 (5 bases). Germline CDR1 is SNHLY and CDR2 is FYNNEI. The CDR3 contains 14 residues. V was shortened by 8 bases and J by 5 bases, with 19 bases between the two germline ends. The CDR3 sequence is CASVGQFSGHEQYF. For the CDR3, the DNA is TGTGCCAGCGTGGGGCAGTTTAGTGGCCACGAGCAGTACTTC. Using reference TRBV2 and TRBJ2-7 for the parts outside the CDR3, the full variable domain is EPEVTQTPSHQVTQMGQEVILRCVPISNHLYFYWYRQILGQKVEFLVSFYNNEISEKSEIFDDQFSVERPDGSNFTLKIRSTKLEDSAMYFCASVGQFSGHEQYFGPGTRLTVT.

The chain joins TRBV28 to TRBJ1-5, with a possible D match to TRBD1 (6 bases). The germline gives CDR1 MDHEN, CDR2 SYDVKM. Trimming took off 6 bases at V and 2 bases at J, with 14 bases between the two ends. The CDR3 has 15 residues. CDR3 loop: CASRATGGGNQPQHF. CDR3 nucleotides: TGTGCCAGCAGAGCGACAGGTGGAGGCAATCAGCCCCAGCATTTT.

This chain connects TRBV29-1 to TRBJ2-7; TRBD1 matches at 10 bases. Germline lookup yields CDR1 SQVTM and CDR2 ANQGSEA. V was pared by 6 bases and J by 5 bases, with 7 bases of the junction left unmatched. The CDR3 is 13 amino acids. The CDR3 nucleotides are TGCAGCGTGGGGACAGGGGTGGTAAACGAGCAGTACTTC. It is translated as CSVGTGVVNEQYF.

V and J are TRBV5-4 and TRBJ2-5, with a weak D call TRBD1 (6 bases). This CDR3 has 12 residues. Germline V gene sequence: CDR1 SGHNT, CDR2 YYREEE (reference sequence). Trimming pared 4 bases from V and 5 bases from J, leaving 9 bases between. The chain's CDR3 is CASSLTGETQYF. Here the CDR3 DNA reads TGTGCCAGCAGCCTAACAGGGGAGACCCAGTACTTC.

This chain connects TRBV6-5 to TRBJ1-2; D is perhaps TRBD1 (6 bases). This CDR3 has 13 residues. V was clipped by 6 bases and J by 4 bases, with 12 bases between them. Germline assignment: CDR1 MNHEY and CDR2 SVGAGI. The CDR3 reads CASSVQGVYGYTF. The CDR3 nucleotides read TGTGCCAGCAGCGTACAGGGTGTCTATGGCTACACCTTC.

The chain is built from TRBV28 and TRBJ1-5, with 8 bases identical to TRBD1. The trim removed 5 bases at V and 4 bases at J, leaving 7 bases unmatched. Germline-derived CDR1 and CDR2 are MDHEN and SYDVKM. The CDR3 is 15 amino acids. This CDR3 is CASSMDRADNQPQHF. CDR3 in DNA: TGTGCCAGCAGTATGGACAGGGCGGATAATCAGCCCCAGCATTTT.

The count of this clone is one. The chain combines TRBV5-1 with TRBJ1-1; TRBD1 matches 9 bases. The CDR3 has 17 amino acids. V shed 5 bases and J 2 bases; nucleotides not matched to a gene: 13. The germline V gene encodes CDR1 SGHRS and CDR2 YFSETQ. Here the CDR3 reads CASRWPQGARGNTEAFF. The DNA of the CDR3 is TGCGCCAGCAGATGGCCACAGGGGGCGCGGGGAAACACTGAAGCTTTCTTT.

V gene TRBV3-1 (or the pseudogene TRBV3-2) combines with J gene TRBJ2-4; 8 bases match TRBD1. Trimming took 0 bases from V and 0 from J; bases not matched to a gene: 13. The CDR3 length is 20 residues. The germline gives CDR1 LGHDT, CDR2 YNNKEL (reference sequence). This CDR3 is CASSQDPNIMDREAKNIQYF. DNA for the CDR3: TGTGCCAGCAGCCAAGATCCCAATATAATGGACAGGGAAGCCAAAAACATTCAGTACTTC.

This rearrangement joins TRBV28 to TRBJ2-3; 9 nucleotides match TRBD2. The CDR3 is 15 residues long. The ends lost 9 bases at V and 6 bases at J; junction bases unmatched: 13. CDR1 is MDHEN, CDR2 SYDVKM, per germline. The CDR3 coding sequence is TGTGCCAGTACCAGCGGGAGGAGAGAGTGGGATACGCAGTATTTT. Amino acids: CASTSGRREWDTQYF. Using reference TRBV28 and TRBJ2-3 for the parts outside the CDR3, the full variable domain is DVKVTQSSRYLVKRTGEKVFLECVQDMDHENMFWYRQDPGLGLRLIYFSYDVKMKEKGDIPEGYSVSREKKERFSLILESASTNQTSMYLCASTSGRREWDTQYFGPGTRLTVL.

The rearrangement links TRBV9 to TRBJ2-3; TRBD2 might be the D (5 bases). The CDR3 covers 15 residues. V dropped 0 bases and J dropped 6 bases, with 14 bases sitting between them. The germline CDR1 and CDR2 sequences are SGDLS and YYNGEE. CDR3 sequence (DNA): TGTGCCAGCAGCGTAGCGGGGTGGTGGACGGATACGCAGTATTTT. It is translated as CASSVAGWWTDTQYF.

The chain couples TRBV4-2 to TRBJ2-3, with TRBD2 as a possible D gene (6 bases). Between the trimmed V and J ends, which lost 1 base and 4 bases, there was a span of 24 bases. Germline V gene lookup returns CDR1 LGHNA and CDR2 YNFKEQ. The CDR3 spans 19 residues. CDR3 sequence (DNA): TGTGCCAGCAGCCAAGGGCGGGTAGCGGCCCTCAGCGGCCCAGATACGCAGTATTTT. This translates into CASSQGRVAALSGPDTQYF.

The CDR3 region is CASSASGTTDTQYF. The CDR3 DNA is TGCGCCAGCAGCGCTAGCGGGACTACAGATACGCAGTATTTT. The chain links TRBV10-1 to TRBJ2-3, with TRBD2 matching over 9 bases. The CDR3 is made up of 14 amino acids. The V gene's germline CDR1 is WNHNN and CDR2 SYGVQD (reference sequence). V lost 6 bases to trimming and J lost 3 bases; unmatched junction nucleotides: 4.

The sample holds one count of this clone. The J gene is TRBJ2-7, the V gene TRBV6-5; no clear D gene. V lost 4 bases and J 4 bases, leaving 11 bases between the germline ends. This CDR3 contains 13 residues. The germline CDR1 and CDR2 sequences are MNHEY and SVGAGI. This CDR3 reads CASSSLSDYEQYF. In DNA, the CDR3 is TGTGCCAGCAGTTCCCTCTCAGATTACGAGCAGTACTTC.

The chain links TRBV9 to TRBJ1-1; D unclear. The germline V gene encodes CDR1 SGDLS and CDR2 YYNGEE. V lost 1 base, J lost 4 bases, and 14 bases lay in between. The CDR3 sequence is 15 residues long. Here the CDR3 DNA reads TGTGCCAGCAGCGTACGGGGAGGTGTGACCACTGAAGCTTTCTTT. This gives the protein CASSVRGGVTTEAFF.

The V gene is TRBV24-1, the J gene TRBJ2-2; 9 bases fit TRBD2. CDR1 is KGHDR, CDR2 SFDVKD, per germline. V lost 3 bases to trimming and J lost 1 base; unmatched junction nucleotides: 5. The CDR3 totals 17 residues. CDR3 in DNA: TGTGCCACCAGTGATGGGGGACTAGCCCTGAACACCGGGGAGCTGTTTTTT. This codes for CATSDGGLALNTGELFF.

The V gene is TRBV2, the J gene TRBJ1-2, with TRBD1 identical over 8 bases. Trimming cost V 6 bases and J 6 bases; bases outside gene matches: 9. CDR1 is SNHLY and CDR2 is FYNNEI in the germline V gene. The CDR3 loop spans 14 amino acids. The CDR3: CASRAGQGMNGYTF. CDR3 nucleotides: TGTGCCAGCAGGGCCGGACAGGGCATGAATGGCTACACCTTC.

The CDR3 DNA sequence: TGTGCCAGCAGCCCAAAGCCAGGGCCGCAGAATACGCAGTATTTT. Amino acids: CASSPKPGPQNTQYF. The chain employs TRBV11-2 and TRBJ2-3; D may be TRBD1 (5 bases). CDR3 size: 15 residues. Per the germline V gene, CDR1 is SGHAT and CDR2 is FQNNGV. Trimming shortened V by 5 bases and J by 7 bases, and 19 bases separated the two germline ends.

This chain connects TRBV5-5 to TRBJ1-2; 7 bases are a match to TRBD1. Trimming removed 1 base from V and 3 bases from J; junction bases left unmatched: 9. The CDR3 consists of 16 residues. CDR1 and CDR2 (germline): SGHKS, YYEKEE (reference sequence). The CDR3 protein is CASSLQTGTGYYGYTF. The CDR3 DNA is TGTGCCAGCAGCTTGCAGACAGGGACGGGGTACTATGGCTACACCTTC.

The chain has TRBV29-1 and TRBJ1-5, with a possible D match to TRBD1 (5 bases). This CDR3 comprises 13 residues. The V and J ends lost 4 bases and 1 base respectively, with 8 bases between them. Germline V gene lookup returns CDR1 SQVTM and CDR2 ANQGSEA. CDR3 protein: CSVAGGSNQPQHF. Written as DNA, the CDR3 is TGCAGCGTTGCCGGGGGGAGCAATCAGCCCCAGCATTTT.